This T cell receptor beta chain is drawn from a study of long-term antiretroviral therapy in people with HIV. With survey level as its setting, the immunoSEQ assay was v3.0. Profiling relied on immunoSEQ multiplex PCR, and the TCRdb table lists in-frame clones only, not all of them. The data contain about 28,000 clones, around 95% of them singletons. Study results and caveats: ART adherence, viral resistance and therapy changes went unrecorded.

Germline V gene lookup returns CDR1 SGHNT and CDR2 YENEEA. With 4 bases removed from V and 5 bases from J, the gap between germline ends came to 12 bases. The CDR3 extends over 13 amino acids. This clone was detected only once. The target antigen is unknown. The V and J genes are TRBV11-3 and TRBJ2-7; either TRBD1 or TRBD2 may fit D (6 bases each). The clonotype comes from a man aged 50 or older with HIV. The sequences come from unsorted PBMCs, collected 5.3 years after starting antiretroviral therapy. CDR3: CASSSQEGDEQYF. The CDR3 coding sequence is TGTGCCAGCAGCTCACAGGAGGGGGACGAGCAGTACTTC.